The next 32 T cell receptor beta chains were all read from a single sample in a study of T cell changes during pregnancy in multiple sclerosis. Data came from immunoSEQ multiplex PCR; TCRdb stores just in-frame clones and leaves some out. The data show under 70,000 clones, around 91% seen once. The sequencing used peripheral blood, collected after pregnancy. Receptors originate from a female donor in good health, enrolled as a control in a pregnancy study.

The rearrangement joins TRBV9 to TRBJ1-2; 7 bases match TRBD1. The germline V gene encodes CDR1 SGDLS and CDR2 YYNGEE. This CDR3 contains 13 residues. Trimming took 3 bases from V and 6 from J; bases not matched to a gene: 5. The DNA for the CDR3 is TGTGCCAGCAGCGCTAGAGGGGGCGATGGCTACACCTTC. Translated: CASSARGGDGYTF.

The genes are TRBV6-4 and TRBJ2-3, with D perhaps matching TRBD2 (5 bases). The V gene lost 0 bases and the J gene lost 2 bases, with 9 bases spanning the gap. Germline assignment: CDR1 MRHNA and CDR2 SNTAGT. This CDR3 region has 15 residues. The chain's CDR3 is CASSDSASPTDTQYF. The CDR3 nucleotides read TGTGCCAGCAGTGACTCGGCTAGCCCCACAGATACGCAGTATTTT.

This clone was counted many times. The V and J genes are TRBV13 and TRBJ2-7, with TRBD2 as a possible D gene (5 bases). With 2 bases removed from V and 3 bases from J, the gap between germline ends came to 11 bases. Germline-derived CDR1 and CDR2 are PRHDT and FYEKMQ (reference sequence). The CDR3 is 14 residues long. CDR3 DNA sequence: TGTGCCAGCAGCTTAAAGGAGGAGATCTACGAGCAGTACTTC. It codes for CASSLKEEIYEQYF.

The chain uses TRBV6-5 and TRBJ1-1; perhaps TRBD1 as D (5 bases). Looked up from germline, CDR1 is MNHEY and CDR2 is SVGAGI. The CDR3 is 15 amino acids. Trimming left V 3 bases short and J 0 bases short, with 11 bases between. DNA of the CDR3: TGTGCCAGCAGTTATTTTCGGACAATGAACACTGAAGCTTTCTTT. Translated, it gives CASSYFRTMNTEAFF.

This chain joins TRBV6-5 and TRBJ2-3; 7 positions match TRBD1. CDR1 and CDR2 (germline): MNHEY, SVGAGI. Trimming cost V 6 bases and J 6 bases; bases outside gene matches: 9. The CDR3 consists of 14 residues. The CDR3 DNA reads as TGTGCCAGCAGCTTGGACAGGAGAGGGGATACGCAGTATTTT. This codes for CASSLDRRGDTQYF.

The chain is built from TRBV2 and TRBJ1-2; 8 nucleotides match TRBD1. The CDR3 extends over 17 amino acids. Germline trimming cut 6 bases from V and 7 bases from J; bases unmatched to any gene: 19. Germline V gene lookup returns CDR1 SNHLY and CDR2 FYNNEI. The CDR3 coding sequence is TGTGCCAGCAGCCACGGACAGGGTATCCCAGGGGAGGGTGGCTACACCTTC. Translation gives CASSHGQGIPGEGGYTF. Filled out from reference TRBV2 and TRBJ1-2, the complete variable domain reads EPEVTQTPSHQVTQMGQEVILRCVPISNHLYFYWYRQILGQKVEFLVSFYNNEISEKSEIFDDQFSVERPDGSNFTLKIRSTKLEDSAMYFCASSHGQGIPGEGGYTFGSGTRLTVV.

The V call is TRBV13, the J call TRBJ1-1, with D maybe TRBD1 (5 bases). Germline-derived CDR1 and CDR2 are PRHDT and FYEKMQ (reference sequence). With 0 bases removed from V and 6 bases from J, the gap between germline ends came to 14 bases. The CDR3 loop spans 15 amino acids. CDR3 loop: CASSLGGGFGPEAFF. CDR3 nucleotides: TGTGCCAGCAGCTTAGGGGGGGGTTTTGGTCCTGAAGCTTTCTTT.

J is TRBJ2-4 and V is TRBV4-1; D not certain. There are 15 residues in the CDR3. Germline V lookup: CDR1 MGHRA, CDR2 YSYEKL. V lost 1 base and J 6 bases, leaving 13 bases between the germline ends. CDR3 in amino acids: CASSQGSLVGNIQYF. Here the CDR3 DNA reads TGCGCCAGCAGCCAAGGATCCCTTGTCGGAAACATTCAGTACTTC.

V usage is TRBV6-6 and J usage is TRBJ1-1, with a possible D match to TRBD1 (5 bases). Germline CDR1 and CDR2: MNHNY and SVGAGI (reference sequence). Deletions cut 11 bases from V and 5 bases from J, with 18 bases between. The CDR3 covers 13 residues. The CDR3: CAGQRPGGTEAFF. Written as DNA, the CDR3 is TGTGCCGGGCAACGGCCGGGGGGAACTGAAGCTTTCTTT.

The chain couples TRBV9 to TRBJ1-1; 9 positions match TRBD1. Germline lookup yields CDR1 SGDLS and CDR2 YYNGEE. CDR3 size: 15 residues. The trim removed 0 bases at V and 5 bases at J, leaving 5 bases unmatched. The CDR3: CASSVVTGGTTEAFF. CDR3 DNA: TGTGCCAGCAGCGTAGTTACAGGGGGCACTACTGAAGCTTTCTTT.

The rearrangement uses TRBV30 and TRBJ1-2, with 10 bases matching TRBD1. Germline CDR1 is GTSNPN and CDR2 is SVGIG (reference sequence). The CDR3 length is 13 residues. Losses at the gene ends were 7 bases for V and 7 bases for J; bases not matched to a gene: 9. The CDR3 bases are TGTGCCTTGTCGACAGGGGGCGCAGGTGGCTACACCTTC. It is translated as CALSTGGAGGYTF.

The chain is built from TRBV2 and TRBJ1-6; the match to TRBD1 covers 8 bases. The trim removed 3 bases at V and 2 bases at J, leaving 15 bases unmatched. The CDR3 extends over 20 amino acids. Germline loops: CDR1 SNHLY, CDR2 FYNNEI. For the CDR3, the DNA is TGTGCCAGCAGTGATCGGACAGGGAAAGTGAGTAGCGCCTATAATTCACCCCTCCACTTT. This encodes CASSDRTGKVSSAYNSPLHF.

This clone was seen once. This sequence joins TRBV7-3 and TRBJ2-2; D might be TRBD2 (7 bases). V gave up 5 bases and J gave up 10 bases, with 17 bases separating them. The V gene's germline CDR1 is SGHTA and CDR2 FQGTGA. The CDR3 is 14 residues long. The CDR3 here is CASSQGTGGQELFF. As DNA, the CDR3 is TGTGCCAGCAGCCAAGGCACGGGGGGCCAGGAGCTGTTTTTT.

The CDR3, as DNA: TGCGCCAGCAGCTTGGGGGGGGATACAGATACGCAGTATTTT. Its translation is CASSLGGDTDTQYF. This rearrangement joins TRBV5-1 to TRBJ2-3; possibly TRBD2 for D (6 bases). V was trimmed by 0 bases and J by 3 bases, leaving 8 bases between them. Germline V lookup: CDR1 SGHRS, CDR2 YFSETQ. CDR3 length: 14 amino acids.

V usage is TRBV5-4 and J usage is TRBJ1-4; TRBD1 aligns across 9 bases. The V gene end was trimmed by 4 bases and the J gene end by 4 bases; junction bases not matched to a gene: 2. Germline V CDR1 and CDR2: SGHNT, YYREEE (reference sequence). There are 14 residues in the CDR3. The chain's CDR3 is CASSPDRGNEKLFF. CDR3 DNA sequence: TGTGCCAGCAGCCCGGACAGGGGTAATGAAAAACTGTTTTTT. Supplemented by reference TRBV5-4 and TRBJ1-4, the full variable domain reads ETGVTQSPTHLIKTRGQQVTLRCSSQSGHNTVSWYQQALGQGPQFIFQYYREEENGRGNFPPRFSGLQFPNYSSELNVNALELDDSALYLCASSPDRGNEKLFFGSGTQLSVL.

The chain uses TRBV30 and TRBJ2-2; 8 nucleotides agree with TRBD1. The J segment lost 4 bases and the V segment lost 1 base, leaving 5 bases of the junction unmatched. This CDR3 comprises 15 residues. Germline-derived CDR1 and CDR2 are GTSNPN and SVGIG (reference sequence). DNA for the CDR3: TGTGCCTGGAGTGCACGGACAGGGTTCACCGGGGAGCTGTTTTTT. Amino acids: CAWSARTGFTGELFF.

J is TRBJ1-4 and V is TRBV4-1; D unresolved. The CDR3 is 15 residues long. V lost 2 bases to trimming and J lost 3 bases, with 10 bases between them. CDR1 and CDR2 (germline): MGHRA, YSYEKL. CDR3 region: CASSQTRRSNEKLFF. The DNA of the CDR3 is TGCGCCAGCAGCCAAACGCGGAGATCTAATGAAAAACTGTTTTTT.

V is TRBV27 and J is TRBJ2-2; TRBD2 matches at 8 bases. V shed 3 bases, J shed 5 bases, and the junction held 2 bases outside the gene matches. Germline-derived CDR1 and CDR2 are MNHEY and SMNVEV (reference sequence). This CDR3 is built from 14 residues. The DNA for the CDR3 is TGTGCCAGCAGTTTTGCGGGGGGTACCGGGGAGCTGTTTTTT. Its protein is CASSFAGGTGELFF.

This chain links TRBV7-9 with TRBJ1-1; 8 bases match TRBD1. V shed 5 bases and J 1 base; nucleotides not matched to a gene: 3. Germline V CDR1 and CDR2: SEHNR, FQNEAQ (reference sequence). The CDR3 has 14 residues. Written as DNA, the CDR3 is TGTGCCAGCAGCCCAGGACAGGGGAACACTGAAGCTTTCTTT. It specifies CASSPGQGNTEAFF.

V gene TRBV5-1 combines with J gene TRBJ2-2; D may be TRBD1 (5 bases). The CDR3 runs to 17 residues. The germline CDR1 and CDR2 sequences are SGHRS and YFSETQ. V lost 0 bases and J 3 bases, leaving 15 bases between the germline ends. This CDR3 reads CASSLAPRLGDTGELFF. The CDR3 DNA is TGCGCCAGCAGCTTGGCCCCCAGGTTAGGGGACACCGGGGAGCTGTTTTTT.

This sequence joins TRBV4-3 and TRBJ2-2, with 11 bases identical to TRBD1. V lost 1 base and J lost 4; bases outside the gene matches: 8. The CDR3 is 18 residues long. In germline, CDR1 is LGHNA, CDR2 YSLEER. The DNA of the CDR3 is TGCGCCAGCAGCCAAGTATTTCTAGGGACAGGGGGCACCGGGGAGCTGTTTTTT. It encodes CASSQVFLGTGGTGELFF.

In this sample, this clone turned up a few times. This rearrangement joins TRBV7-2 to TRBJ2-2; D unresolved. Germline V lookup: CDR1 SGHTA, CDR2 FQGNSA. This CDR3 is 11 amino acids long. V was pared by 3 bases and J by 7 bases, with 3 bases between. The CDR3 loop is CASSLSGELFF. Here the CDR3 DNA reads TGTGCCAGCAGCTTGAGCGGGGAGCTGTTTTTT.

This sequence joins TRBV11-3 and TRBJ2-3, with D possibly being TRBD2 (7 bases). Germline CDR1 and CDR2: SGHNT and YENEEA. The V end was cut by 3 bases, the J end by 2 bases, with 15 bases between. This CDR3 has 16 residues. DNA for the CDR3: TGTGCCAGCAGCTTGGGAGGGGGTGCTGCCACAGATACGCAGTATTTT. The encoded protein is CASSLGGGAATDTQYF.

This sequence joins TRBV4-2 and TRBJ2-2, with 9 bases matching TRBD1. Germline V CDR1 and CDR2: LGHNA, YNFKEQ. The trim removed 1 base at V and 5 bases at J, leaving 2 bases unmatched. The CDR3 has 15 residues. CDR3 coding DNA: TGTGCCAGCAGCCAAGCCGGACAGGGGACCGGGGAGCTGTTTTTT. Protein: CASSQAGQGTGELFF.

The V and J genes are TRBV30 and TRBJ1-2, with D perhaps matching TRBD1 (6 bases). This CDR3 contains 17 residues. Deletions cut 0 bases from V and 3 bases from J, with 20 bases between. Germline V gene lookup returns CDR1 GTSNPN and CDR2 SVGIG (reference sequence). CDR3 coding DNA: TGTGCCTGGAGTGTACGAGAAGGGGGGGTGTCATACTATGGCTACACCTTC. It specifies CAWSVREGGVSYYGYTF.

This chain joins TRBV7-2 and TRBJ1-1; D is ambiguous. The CDR3 has 13 residues. Trimming took 5 bases from V and 6 from J, leaving 13 bases between them. Germline V gene data show CDR1 as SGHTA and CDR2 as FQGNSA. DNA for the CDR3: TGTGCCAGCAGCATCCCCAAAGACTCTGAAGCTTTCTTT. It encodes CASSIPKDSEAFF.

This chain joins TRBV19 and TRBJ2-1; 8 nucleotides line up with TRBD1. The CDR3 loop spans 14 amino acids. V lost 7 bases to trimming and J lost 8 bases; unmatched junction nucleotides: 10. Germline assignment: CDR1 LNHDA and CDR2 SQIVND (reference sequence). CDR3 in amino acids: CASKVGTGLDEQFF. The CDR3 DNA sequence: TGTGCCAGTAAGGTCGGGACAGGCCTGGATGAGCAGTTCTTC.

The chain is built from TRBV5-4 and TRBJ2-3; 8 bases fit TRBD2. The CDR3 consists of 16 residues. V trimming: 0 bases; J trimming: 7 bases; junction bases outside the gene matches: 10. CDR1 is SGHNT, CDR2 YYREEE, per germline (reference sequence). CDR3 DNA: TGTGCCAGCAGCTTGGTTGCGGGGGGCCGAGGGCATACGCAGTATTTT. Amino acids: CASSLVAGGRGHTQYF.

This clone appeared once. CDR3 nucleotides: TGTGCCAGCAACCTTGATACGGGACAGGGCGCCTATGGGCAGTACTTC. Its translation is CASNLDTGQGAYGQYF. The V call is TRBV5-8, the J call TRBJ2-7, with 9 positions matching TRBD1. The V gene's germline CDR1 is SGHTS and CDR2 YDEGEE. This CDR3 is 16 amino acids long. V trimming: 6 bases; J trimming: 9 bases; junction bases outside the gene matches: 19.

The V call is TRBV9, the J call TRBJ2-7; the match to TRBD1 covers 7 bases. Germline V gives CDR1 SGDLS, CDR2 YYNGEE. This CDR3 is 15 amino acids long. Trimming removed 4 bases from V and 6 bases from J; junction bases left unmatched: 13. The DNA for the CDR3 is TGTGCCAGCAGCCCCCGGGACAGCCAAGGCCCCGAGCAGTACTTC. Amino acid sequence: CASSPRDSQGPEQYF.

This chain links TRBV7-2 with TRBJ2-2; 8 bases agree with TRBD1. The junction had 5 bases not matched to a gene; V was cut back by 5 bases and J by 3 bases. CDR3 length equals 15 residues. The germline CDR1 and CDR2 sequences are SGHTA and FQGNSA. The CDR3 DNA sequence: TGTGCCAGCAGCCGGACAGGGCGCGACACCGGGGAGCTGTTTTTT. Its protein product is CASSRTGRDTGELFF.

The V call is TRBV10-3, the J call TRBJ2-2, with a weak D call TRBD1 (6 bases). Germline-derived CDR1 and CDR2 are ENHRY and SYGVKD. V gave up 10 bases and J gave up 1 base, with 19 bases separating them. The CDR3 has 16 residues. The CDR3 DNA is TGTGCCACCAACCCCATACAGGGTCGGAACACCGGGGAGCTGTTTTTT. It specifies CATNPIQGRNTGELFF.